The clone carrying this T cell receptor beta chain was observed a handful of times. As yet, its antigen is unknown. This PCR relied on a set of 60 Vbeta primers and 13 Jbeta primers. The assay was immunoSEQ multiplex PCR, and TCRdb's table has in-frame clones only and misses some. The sample has around 150,000 clones, 80% to 90% seen once. The data stem from a study of cytomegalovirus exposure and HLA in healthy donors. Findings and limits, study-wide: A cluster of highly shared sequence variants was likely a sequencing artifact.

Looked up from germline, CDR1 is SSHAT and CDR2 is FNYEAQ (reference sequence). Deletions cut 0 bases from V and 3 bases from J, with 12 bases between. CDR3 length equals 16 residues. The sequence derives from a man between 18 and 35 years old in good health and CMV-seropositive. The V and J genes are TRBV7-7 and TRBJ2-1, with D possibly being TRBD1 (5 bases). Sequencing input: PBMCs. Written as DNA, the CDR3 is TGTGCCAGCAGCTTAGCGGGGCCTGGGGTCTACAATGAGCAGTTCTTC. Its translation: CASSLAGPGVYNEQFF.